This paragraph reports one T cell receptor beta chain. The CDR3 length is 14 residues. Germline V gene data show CDR1 as SNHLY and CDR2 as FYNNEI. V lost 2 bases to trimming and J lost 3 bases, with 8 bases between them. Original processing methods: From reference gene primer amplification, estimates of nucleated cell counts were derived. Here immunoSEQ multiplex PCR was the method, and the copy in TCRdb shows in-frame clones only, minus some. V and J calls and clone size are those listed in that table; D and trimming were worked out from the DNA. Of under 250,000 clones in the sample, around 92% are singletons; the top ten hold around 3.7%. The source of the sample is a study of blood T cell repertoires in COVID-19. Overall study context: T cells, B-cell-depleted T cells, or PBMCs provided the cDNA or gDNA that served as material.

Participants spanned ages about 18 to 90 years and resided in 24 US areas. Assignment of participants to cohorts was predicated upon participant-reported clinical history. The chain employs TRBV2 and TRBJ1-3, with unresolved D. This TCR derives from a woman in her 30s with acute COVID-19. Sequencing was carried out using PBMCs or T cells enriched from blood (not recorded which). The DNA for the CDR3 is TGTGCCAGCAGTGAATGGAGAAATGGAAACACCATATATTTT. Amino acid sequence: CASSEWRNGNTIYF.